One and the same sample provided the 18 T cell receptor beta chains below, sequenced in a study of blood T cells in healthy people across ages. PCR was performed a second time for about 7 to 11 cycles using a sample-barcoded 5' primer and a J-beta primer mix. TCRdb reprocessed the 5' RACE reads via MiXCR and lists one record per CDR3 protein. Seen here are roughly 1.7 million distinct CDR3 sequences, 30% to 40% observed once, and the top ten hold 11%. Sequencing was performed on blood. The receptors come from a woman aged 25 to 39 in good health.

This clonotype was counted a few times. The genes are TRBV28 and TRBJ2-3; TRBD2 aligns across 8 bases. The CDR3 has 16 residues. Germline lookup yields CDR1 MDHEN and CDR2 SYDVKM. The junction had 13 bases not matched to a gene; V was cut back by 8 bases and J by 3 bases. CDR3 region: CASAVPAGDATDTQYF. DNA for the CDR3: TGTGCCAGCGCTGTTCCAGCGGGAGACGCGACAGATACGCAGTATTTT.

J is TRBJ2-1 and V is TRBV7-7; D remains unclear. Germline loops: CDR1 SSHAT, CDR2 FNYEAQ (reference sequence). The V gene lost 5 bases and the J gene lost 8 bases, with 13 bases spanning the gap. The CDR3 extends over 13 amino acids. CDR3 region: CASSPDPRDEQFF. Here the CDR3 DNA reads TGTGCCAGCAGCCCGGACCCCCGGGATGAGCAGTTCTTC.

The CDR3: CSAMPFMNTEAFF. DNA for the CDR3: TGCAGTGCCATGCCCTTCATGAACACTGAAGCTTTCTTT. This chain joins TRBV20-1 and TRBJ1-1; unclear D gene. V was pared by 6 bases and J by 0 bases, with 11 bases between. Germline V gene data show CDR1 as DFQATT and CDR2 as SNEGSKA (reference sequence). The CDR3 consists of 13 residues.

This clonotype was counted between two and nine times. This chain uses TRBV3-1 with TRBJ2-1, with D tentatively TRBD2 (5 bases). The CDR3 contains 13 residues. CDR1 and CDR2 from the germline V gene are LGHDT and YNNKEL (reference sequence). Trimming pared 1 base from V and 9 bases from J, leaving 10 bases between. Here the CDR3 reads CASSQASGTEQFF. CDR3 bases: TGTGCCAGCAGCCAAGCCTCGGGAACTGAGCAGTTCTTC.

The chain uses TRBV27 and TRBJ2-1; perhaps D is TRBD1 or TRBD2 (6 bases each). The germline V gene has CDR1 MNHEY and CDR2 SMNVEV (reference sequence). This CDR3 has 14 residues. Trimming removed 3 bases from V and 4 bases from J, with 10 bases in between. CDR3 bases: TGTGCCAGCAGTTTTAGGGGGGTTTACAATGAGCAGTTCTTC. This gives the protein CASSFRGVYNEQFF.

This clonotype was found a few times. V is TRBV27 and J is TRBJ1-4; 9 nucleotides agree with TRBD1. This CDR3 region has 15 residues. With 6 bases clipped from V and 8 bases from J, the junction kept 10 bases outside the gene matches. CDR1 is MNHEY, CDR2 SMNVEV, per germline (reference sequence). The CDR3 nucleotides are TGTGCCAGCAGGGCCCTAGGACAGGGGTACGAAAAACTGTTTTTT. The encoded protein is CASRALGQGYEKLFF.

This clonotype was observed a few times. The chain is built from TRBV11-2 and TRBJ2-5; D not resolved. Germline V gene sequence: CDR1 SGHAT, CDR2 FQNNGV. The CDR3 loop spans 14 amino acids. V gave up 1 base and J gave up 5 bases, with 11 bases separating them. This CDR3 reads CASSLVQVYETQYF. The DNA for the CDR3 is TGTGCCAGCAGCTTAGTCCAGGTTTACGAGACCCAGTACTTC.

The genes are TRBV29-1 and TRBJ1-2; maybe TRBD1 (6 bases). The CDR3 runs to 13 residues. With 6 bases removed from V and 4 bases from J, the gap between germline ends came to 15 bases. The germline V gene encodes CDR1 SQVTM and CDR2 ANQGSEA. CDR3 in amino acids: CSVDRPKGYGYTF. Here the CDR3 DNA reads TGCAGCGTCGACAGGCCAAAAGGCTATGGCTACACCTTC.

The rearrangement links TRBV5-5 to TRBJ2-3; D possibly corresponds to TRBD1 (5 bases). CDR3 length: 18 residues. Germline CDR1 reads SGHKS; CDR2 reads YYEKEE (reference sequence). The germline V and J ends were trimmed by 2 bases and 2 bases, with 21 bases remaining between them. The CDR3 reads CASSLLHPSQGHTDTQYF. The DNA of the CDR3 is TGTGCCAGCAGCTTACTCCACCCAAGCCAGGGTCACACAGATACGCAGTATTTT.

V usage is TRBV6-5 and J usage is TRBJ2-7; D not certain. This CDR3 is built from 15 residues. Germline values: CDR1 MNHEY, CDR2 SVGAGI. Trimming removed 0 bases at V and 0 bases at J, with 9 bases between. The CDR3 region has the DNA TGTGCCAGCAGTTACTCGAGACACGCCTCCTACGAGCAGTACTTC. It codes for CASSYSRHASYEQYF.

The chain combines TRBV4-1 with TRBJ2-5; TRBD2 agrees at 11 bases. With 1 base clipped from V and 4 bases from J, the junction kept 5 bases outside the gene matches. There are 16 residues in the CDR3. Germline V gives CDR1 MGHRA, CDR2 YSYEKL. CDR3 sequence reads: CASSQGSLAGGETQYF. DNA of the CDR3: TGCGCCAGCAGCCAAGGAAGTCTAGCGGGAGGAGAGACCCAGTACTTC.

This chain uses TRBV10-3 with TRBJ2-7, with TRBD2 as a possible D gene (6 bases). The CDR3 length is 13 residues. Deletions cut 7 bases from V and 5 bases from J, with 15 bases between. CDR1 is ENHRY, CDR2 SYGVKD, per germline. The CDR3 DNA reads TGTGCCATCACGAGCGGGCTTGGAGACGAGCAGTACTTC. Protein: CAITSGLGDEQYF.

As DNA, the CDR3 is TGTGCCAGCAGCGCCTATAGCGGGGGGGGCACAGATACGCAGTATTTT. It codes for CASSAYSGGGTDTQYF. The V gene is TRBV3-1, the J gene TRBJ2-3, with 11 bases that match TRBD2. The CDR3 is 16 amino acids. CDR1 LGHDT and CDR2 YNNKEL come from the germline V gene (reference sequence). V dropped 5 bases and J dropped 1; count of bases not matched to a gene: 5.

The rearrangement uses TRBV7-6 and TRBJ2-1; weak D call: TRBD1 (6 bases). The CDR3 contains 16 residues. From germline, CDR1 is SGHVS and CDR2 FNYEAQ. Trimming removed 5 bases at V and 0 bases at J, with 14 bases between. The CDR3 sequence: CASSLGTTASYNEQFF. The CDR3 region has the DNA TGTGCCAGCAGCCTAGGGACAACCGCCTCCTACAATGAGCAGTTCTTC.

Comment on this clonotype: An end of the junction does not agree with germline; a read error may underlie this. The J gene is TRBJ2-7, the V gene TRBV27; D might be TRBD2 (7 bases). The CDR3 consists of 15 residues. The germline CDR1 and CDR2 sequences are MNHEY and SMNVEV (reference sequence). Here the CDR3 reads CASSLLSGGRLEQDF. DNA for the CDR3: TGTGCCAGCAGTTTGTTGTCGGGGGGCCGTCTAGAGCAGGACTTC.

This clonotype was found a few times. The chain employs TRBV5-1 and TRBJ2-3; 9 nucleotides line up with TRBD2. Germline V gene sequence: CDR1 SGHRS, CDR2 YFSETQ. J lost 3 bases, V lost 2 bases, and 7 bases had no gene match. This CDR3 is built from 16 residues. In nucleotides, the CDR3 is TGCGCCAGCAGCTTCGCTAGCGGGACCTTAACAGATACGCAGTATTTT. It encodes CASSFASGTLTDTQYF.

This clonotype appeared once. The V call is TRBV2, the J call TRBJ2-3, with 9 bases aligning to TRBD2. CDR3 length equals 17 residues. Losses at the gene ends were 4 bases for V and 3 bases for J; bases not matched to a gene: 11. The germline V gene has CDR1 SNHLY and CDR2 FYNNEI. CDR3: CASSGGASSGSTDTQYF. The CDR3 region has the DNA TGTGCCAGCAGTGGCGGTGCGAGTAGCGGGAGTACAGATACGCAGTATTTT.

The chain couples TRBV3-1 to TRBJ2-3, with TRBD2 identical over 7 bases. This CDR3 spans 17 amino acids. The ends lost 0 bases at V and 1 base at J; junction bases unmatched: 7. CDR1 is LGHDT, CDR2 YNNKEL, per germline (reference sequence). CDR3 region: CASSQDLAGDRTDTQYF. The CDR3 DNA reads TGTGCCAGCAGCCAAGATCTGGCGGGGGACCGCACAGATACGCAGTATTTT.